This passage covers 5 T cell receptor beta chains from one sample sequenced in a study of somatic mutations in cytotoxic T cells in rheumatoid arthritis. Generated by immunoSEQ multiplex PCR, the TCRdb table keeps only in-frame clones and is missing some. The table includes under 15,000 clones, approximately 80% detected once. The sample consisted of CD8+ T cells sorted from blood. The receptors derive from a man aged 50-59 years in good health.

The chain is built from TRBV7-9 and TRBJ2-7, with TRBD1 matching 11 bases. CDR3 size: 14 residues. With V trimmed by 5 bases and J by 6 bases, 6 bases remained unmatched. Per the germline V gene, CDR1 is SEHNR and CDR2 is FQNEAQ (reference sequence). As DNA, the CDR3 is TGTGCCAGCAGCCCCCGGGACAGGGGGAGCGAGCAGTACTTC. It translates to CASSPRDRGSEQYF.

The genes are TRBV28 and TRBJ2-6; 9 nucleotides line up with TRBD1. V was clipped by 5 bases and J by 2 bases; unmatched bases: 7. The CDR3 runs to 17 residues. Germline CDR1 MDHEN, CDR2 SYDVKM. The CDR3 DNA sequence: TGTGCCAGCAGTACACCAACAGGGGGCACTGGGGCCAACGTCCTGACTTTC. Residues: CASSTPTGGTGANVLTF.

The CDR3 sequence is CAAVPGTPYGYTF. For the CDR3, the DNA is TGTGCCGCAGTGCCCGGGACACCCTATGGCTACACCTTC. The gene calls are TRBV21-1 and TRBJ1-2; the table's D call TRBD1 went unverified against the DNA. TRBV21-1 is noted as a pseudogene. This CDR3 contains 13 residues.

V usage is TRBV5-6 and J usage is TRBJ2-2, with 7 bases identical to TRBD1. The CDR3 has 14 amino acids. Germline-derived CDR1 and CDR2 are SGHDT and YYEEEE. V trimming: 4 bases; J trimming: 5 bases; junction bases outside the gene matches: 5. This chain's CDR3 is CASSPGQPTGELFF. The CDR3 nucleotides are TGTGCCAGCAGCCCGGGACAGCCGACCGGGGAGCTGTTTTTT.

In this sample, this clone turned up once. The chain's CDR3 is CASSLRDRRSDGYTF. CDR3 nucleotide sequence: TGTGCCAGCAGCTTAAGGGACAGGAGATCTGACGGCTACACCTTC. This chain uses TRBV7-2 with TRBJ1-2; 8 nucleotides agree with TRBD1. Trimming took 2 bases from V and 8 from J; bases not matched to a gene: 10. CDR1 is SGHTA, CDR2 FQGNSA, per germline. The CDR3 extends over 15 amino acids.